This T cell receptor (beta chain) appears in the sequencing data of a study of beta chain features in type 1 diabetes. Study-level background: The samples had around 98 million sorted cells examined in all. Points from the study as a whole: Naive, central memory and Treg TCRB repertoires appeared more alike in patients than in healthy donors. TCRB CDR3s were moderately but significantly shorter in Type 1 diabetes patients in all four CD4+ subsets.

In the case of this clone: Its specificity is unknown.

The entirety of the isolated RNA underwent reverse transcription, so expressed TCRB transcripts were sequenced. Repertoires were generated with immunoSEQ multiplex PCR, while TCRdb's copy carries only in-frame clones and drops some. The table shows some 180,000 clones, with about an eighth occurring only once. In germline, CDR1 is LNHDA, CDR2 SQIVND (reference sequence). This CDR3 has 14 amino acids. V was clipped by 3 bases and J by 8 bases, with 14 bases between them. Every participating donor gave one draw, a heparinised blood sample averaging about 100 mL. The receptor comes from a woman under 30 in good health. The specimen was central memory CD4+ T cells from blood. V and J are TRBV19 and TRBJ2-1, with a tentative D call TRBD2 (5 bases). CDR3 region: CASSMLRERDEQFF. The CDR3 nucleotides are TGTGCCAGTAGTATGCTTCGGGAAAGAGATGAGCAGTTCTTC. The whole variable domain, filled in from reference TRBV19 and TRBJ2-1, reads DGGITQSPKYLFRKEGQNVTLSCEQNLNHDAMYWYRQDPGQGLRLIYYSQIVNDFQKGDIAEGYSVSREKKESFPLTVTSAQKNPTAFYLCASSMLRERDEQFFGPGTRLTVL.